This T cell receptor (beta chain) was obtained from a study of cytomegalovirus exposure and HLA in healthy donors. V lost 4 bases to trimming and J lost 1 base, with 13 bases between them. The CDR3 is 15 residues long. CDR1 is SGHDN, CDR2 FVKESK, per germline. This clone has just a few counts. The primer mix had 60 Vbeta and 13 Jbeta primers. Assay: immunoSEQ multiplex PCR; the TCRdb copy retains only in-frame clones and omits some. The table lists around 140,000 clones, roughly 8.8% of them singletons. V gene TRBV14 combines with J gene TRBJ1-1, with D possibly being TRBD1 (6 bases). The clonotype comes from a woman aged 40 to 49 in good health and CMV-seropositive. The source material was PBMCs. CDR3 sequence (DNA): TGTGCCAGCAGCCGTCGGACAGACAGGAACACTGAAGCTTTCTTT. It is translated as CASSRRTDRNTEAFF.